The rows below give T cell receptor beta chains drawn from one sample of a study of shared clonotypes between healthy human individuals. Assay used: immunoSEQ multiplex PCR; TCRdb lists only in-frame clones, some missing. The data contain around 560,000 clones, approximately 95% of them singletons. The sequencing input was naive CD8+ T cells sorted from blood. These TCRs come from a woman aged 25 to 39 in good health. The CDR3 runs from the conserved cysteine through the conserved F or W. D genes are given only for firm matches. Size values are once, few and many counts, or a class for expanded clones, and some rows have none.

v_call	clone_size	j_call	d_call	cdr3_nt	cdr3_aa
TRBV7-6	.	TRBJ2-1	TRBD1	TGTGCCAGCAGCTTGTGGTCAGGGGGTGAGAATGAGCAGTTCTTC	CASSLWSGGENEQFF
TRBV2	.	TRBJ2-7	.	TGTGCCAGCAGTGAAGCTTCAAGGGAAATCAGGGATACCTACGAGCAGTACTTC	CASSEASREIRDTYEQYF
TRBV5-4	.	TRBJ2-5	TRBD2	TGTGCCAGTTTCCTAGCGGCGGAAGAGACCCAGTACTTC	CASFLAAEETQYF
TRBV27	.	TRBJ2-7	.	TGTGCCAGCAGTTTTTCCGGGAGTATTACCTACGAGCAGTACTTC	CASSFSGSITYEQYF
TRBV28	.	TRBJ2-7	.	TGTGCCAGCAGTTTATTCGCGGAGAATCCCTACGAGCAGTACTTC	CASSLFAENPYEQYF
TRBV11-2	.	TRBJ2-7	TRBD1	TGTGCCAGCAGCCCGGACAGGGCGTACGAGCAGTACTTC	CASSPDRAYEQYF
TRBV28	.	TRBJ2-7	.	TGTGCCAGCAGTTTCGGCCTAGGATGGTACGAGCAGTACTTC	CASSFGLGWYEQYF
TRBV11-2	.	TRBJ2-7	.	TGTGCCAGCAGCTTTTCGGGTTACGAGCAGTACTTC	CASSFSGYEQYF
TRBV13	.	TRBJ2-7	.	TGTGCCAGCAGCCACCTGGACAGCCCCTACGAGCAGTACTTC	CASSHLDSPYEQYF
TRBV7-9	.	TRBJ1-1	.	TGTGCCAGCAGCAAGGTTATGAACACTGAAGCTTTCTTT	CASSKVMNTEAFF
TRBV11-1	.	TRBJ1-1	.	TGTGCCAGCAGTCCAGGCCCTTACACTGAAGCTTTCTTT	CASSPGPYTEAFF
TRBV7-8	once	TRBJ1-5	.	TGTGCCAGCAGCTTAGGATTCTCGGGTCAGCCCCAGCATTTT	CASSLGFSGQPQHF
TRBV25-1	.	TRBJ2-2	.	TGTGCCAGCAGTGAAGGGAAAGCGGGCACCGGGGAGCTGTTTTTT	CASSEGKAGTGELFF
TRBV7-9	.	TRBJ1-1	.	TGTGCCAGCAGCCATACGGACTCGAACACTGAAGCTTTCTTT	CASSHTDSNTEAFF
TRBV4-1	.	TRBJ2-1	.	TGCGCCAGCAGCCAAGGGACGGAGGGGTACAATGAGCAGTTCTTC	CASSQGTEGYNEQFF
TRBV21-1	few	TRBJ1-1	.	TGTGCCAGCAGCAAAGACAATGTAGGCAGGCCCCCTCGGAACACTGAAGCTTTCTTT	CASSKDNVGRPPRNTEAFF
TRBV6-6	.	TRBJ2-1	.	TGTGCCAGCAGTTTGGGGGGAGTAGCTGAGCAGTTCTTC	CASSLGGVAEQFF
TRBV28	.	TRBJ2-7	.	TGTGCCAGCAGTTTTCGCAGGGCTAACGAGCAGTACTTC	CASSFRRANEQYF
TRBV5-4	.	TRBJ2-5	TRBD2	TGTGCCAGCAGCTTGGCAGGGACTAGCGGGCCTCAAGAGACCCAGTACTTC	CASSLAGTSGPQETQYF
TRBV11-2	.	TRBJ2-7	TRBD2	TGTGCCAGCAGCCGTAGCGGGAGCTCCTACGAGCAGTACTTC	CASSRSGSSYEQYF
TRBV2	.	TRBJ2-1	.	TGTGCCAGCACCGAGGATAAGATCCGGGACTTAAACTACAATGAGCAGTTCTTC	CASTEDKIRDLNYNEQFF
TRBV9	.	TRBJ2-5	.	TGTGCCAGCAGCCCCAAGCACAGGGAAGAGACCCAGTACTTC	CASSPKHREETQYF
TRBV13	.	TRBJ1-1	TRBD1	TGTGCCAGCGAAAATAGTGGGACAGGGGGTAACACTGAAGCTTTCTTT	CASENSGTGGNTEAFF
TRBV28	.	TRBJ2-7	.	TGTGCCAGCATACCGGGCTGGTGGGAGGACCCATCCTACGAGCAGTACTTC	CASIPGWWEDPSYEQYF
TRBV27	.	TRBJ1-5	TRBD1	TGTGCCAGCAGTTCGATCTCGACAGGGGGCTACAATCAGCCCCAGCATTTT	CASSSISTGGYNQPQHF
TRBV10-2	.	TRBJ2-1	TRBD2	TGCGCCAGCAAAGCGGGAGGGGCGGGTGAGCAGTTCTTC	CASKAGGAGEQFF
TRBV7-9	.	TRBJ1-4	TRBD1	TGTGCCAGCAGCTTAACGACAGGGGGGGAAGAAAAACTGTTTTTT	CASSLTTGGEEKLFF
TRBV23-1	.	TRBJ1-5	.	TGCGCCAGCAGCCCCCAGGCAGGGGATCATCAGCCCCAGCATTTT	CASSPQAGDHQPQHF
TRBV27	.	TRBJ2-1	.	TGTGCCAGCAGTCCCACCTACAATGAGCAGTTCTTC	CASSPTYNEQFF
TRBV4-1	.	TRBJ2-1	.	TGCGCCAGTTCATCTGAGGGGTACAATGAGCAGTTCTTC	CASSSEGYNEQFF
TRBV5-1	.	TRBJ2-7	.	TGCGCCAGCAGCTTGGAAGCCGACTGGGACTTCTACGAGCAGTACTTC	CASSLEADWDFYEQYF
TRBV28	.	TRBJ2-5	.	TGTGCCAGCAGTTTCACGGATGAACAAGAGACCCAGTACTTC	CASSFTDEQETQYF
TRBV5-4	.	TRBJ2-3	.	TGTGCCAGCAGCGCGAGCACAGATACGCAGTATTTT	CASSASTDTQYF
TRBV11-3	once	TRBJ2-7	.	TGTGCCAGCAGCTTTCTGGCCGGGTGGGGCGAGGAGCAGTACTTC	CASSFLAGWGEEQYF
TRBV5-1	.	TRBJ2-5	.	TGCGCCAGCAGCTGGGGGTCTTCTCAAGAGACCCAGTACTTC	CASSWGSSQETQYF
TRBV14	.	TRBJ1-1	.	TGTGCCAGCAGCCAAGATTCGGAAGGGTTGGGCACTGAAGCTTTCTTT	CASSQDSEGLGTEAFF
TRBV9	.	TRBJ1-2	.	TGTGCCAGCAGCGTAGGAGGTGCCTATGGCTACACCTTC	CASSVGGAYGYTF
TRBV5-1	few	TRBJ2-7	.	TGCGCCAGCAGCTTGGGCGCCGAGCAGTACTTC	CASSLGAEQYF
TRBV27	.	TRBJ2-7	.	TGTGCCAGCAGTCCCTTGGGGTTATCCTACGAGCAGTACTTC	CASSPLGLSYEQYF
TRBV27	.	TRBJ1-1	.	TGTGCCAGCAGTTTATGGGGAGGGAACACTGAAGCTTTCTTT	CASSLWGGNTEAFF
TRBV6-5	few	TRBJ1-2	.	TGTGCCAGCAGTCCCGGGACTCTTTTTGGCTACACCTTC	CASSPGTLFGYTF
TRBV7-9	.	TRBJ1-2	.	TGTGCCAGCAGCTTCGGAGGGAGCTATGGCTACACCTTC	CASSFGGSYGYTF
TRBV15	.	TRBJ2-2	TRBD2	TGTGCCACCAGCAGAGATCCTGCGGGAGGGCCGGTCGGGGAGCTGTTTTTT	CATSRDPAGGPVGELFF
TRBV13	.	TRBJ2-5	.	TGTGCCAGCAGCCTCGGACAAACCCAAGAGACCCAGTACTTC	CASSLGQTQETQYF
TRBV4-1	.	TRBJ1-5	.	TGCGCCAGCAGTCCCCCGGGGGCTAGCAATCAGCCCCAGCATTTT	CASSPPGASNQPQHF
TRBV27	.	TRBJ1-2	.	TGTGCCAGCAGTTTATCCCCAGGAGCTAACTATGGCTACACCTTC	CASSLSPGANYGYTF